The present T cell receptor beta chain was sequenced within a study of blood T cell repertoires in COVID-19. Study summary: Specimens from acute and convalescent COVID-19 originated in the United States, Italy and Spain. Sample material is recorded as cDNA or gDNA derived from T cells, B-cell-depleted T cells, or PBMCs.

In the original workflow: By means of reference gene primer amplification, nucleated cell counts were estimated. Profiled with immunoSEQ multiplex PCR; TCRdb holds only in-frame clones, not every one. V and J calls and clone size come straight from that table; D and trimming were deduced from the DNA. This table has a few hundred thousand clones, 85% appearing once. What was sequenced was peripheral blood. The receptor comes from a woman between 18 and 29 years old with acute or convalescent COVID-19.

The CDR3 nucleotides read TGTGCCAGTAGTGCGGGACAGACCCTTAACACTGAAGCTTTCTTT. Protein sequence: CASSAGQTLNTEAFF. This chain connects TRBV19 to TRBJ1-1; 7 bases map to TRBD1. CDR3 length equals 15 residues. CDR1 and CDR2 (germline): LNHDA, SQIVND (reference sequence). V lost 5 bases, J lost 2 bases, and 8 bases stayed unmatched.